This T cell receptor beta chain was identified in a study of tumor-infiltrating lymphocytes in localized non-small cell lung cancer (dated by TCRdb to the early 2020s). Some background on the complete study: The cohort covered several histologies, both smokers and never-smokers, and patients whose samples were collected after neoadjuvant chemotherapy. Each patient contributed resected tumor tissue and uninvolved lung tissue from the same patient, described as non-adjacent to the tumor. For roughly 56 patients, immunoSEQ T-cell fraction was compared between paired tumor and uninvolved lung. TCR sequencing was one of several integrated assays, alongside flow cytometry, multiplex immunofluorescence, RNA-seq, exome sequencing and proteomics, applied to the same patients. In total, the ICON cohort consisted of over a hundred surgical patients with localized non-small cell lung cancer who had their tumors resected.

The immunoSEQ assay used for TCR sequencing gave the T-cell fraction in both tumor and uninvolved lung tissue. Regarding the original processing steps: In the survival analysis, patients were divided into a high T-cell fraction group (upper tertile) and a low T-cell fraction group (lower two tertiles), and the two groups were compared using a log-rank test. A signed-rank test was used to check for differences in T-cell fraction between paired tumor and uninvolved lung. TCRdb took this table from immuneACCESS and kept in-frame rearrangements with V and J called. Such tables lack part of the clones; where checked against another copy, unresolved V genes explain under half of the gap, and the rest is unexplained. V, J and clone size were drawn from that table, and D and trimming were deduced from the DNA. For this sample there are thousands of clones; around 69% appear just once. The ten largest account for approximately 60% of the sample.

With regard to this clone: Its antigen is not yet known. No base quality information exists; no much larger clone differs at one position.

Beyond this particular receptor, the publication reports: Recurrence-free survival showed no association with tumor T-cell fraction measured by TCR sequencing (p = 0.61). Since assay coverage differed from patient to patient depending on how much tissue was available, TCR sequencing was done for only a subset of the cohort. TCR-derived T-cell fraction did not differ between the flow cytometry-defined immunotypes IM1 (good prognosis) and IM2 (poor prognosis). Because different pieces of the same tissue were used for different assays, technical variation could not be separated from intratumor heterogeneity. Consistent with immunofluorescence CD3 counts, TCRbeta sequencing supported greater T cell infiltration in tumors than in uninvolved lung tissue.

Patient enrollment in ICON started in 2016, and the final patient was enrolled in late 2018. In a subcohort of around 77 patients, fresh tumor and matched uninvolved tissue were collected for in-depth immune analyses, with TCR sequencing among those analyses. TCR sequencing was performed on DNA isolated from bulk tissue, without cell sorting. The CDR1 and CDR2 encoded by the germline V gene (reference sequence) are SEHNR and FQNEAQ. V and J are truncated by 5 bases and 3 bases respectively, leaving an intervening sequence of 10 bases. From cysteine to phenylalanine, the CDR3 is 13 amino acids long. CDR3 DNA is the only sequence kept; it has 39 bases, read in frame from the first base.

Sequenced: lung tumor tissue. The sequence came from a human donor with non-small cell lung cancer. Rearrangement joined TRBV7-9 to TRBJ2-5, with an unclear D gene assignment. DNA sequence: TGTGCCAGCAGCCTGGAGACAAAAGAGACCCAGTACTTC. This encodes CASSLETKETQYF.